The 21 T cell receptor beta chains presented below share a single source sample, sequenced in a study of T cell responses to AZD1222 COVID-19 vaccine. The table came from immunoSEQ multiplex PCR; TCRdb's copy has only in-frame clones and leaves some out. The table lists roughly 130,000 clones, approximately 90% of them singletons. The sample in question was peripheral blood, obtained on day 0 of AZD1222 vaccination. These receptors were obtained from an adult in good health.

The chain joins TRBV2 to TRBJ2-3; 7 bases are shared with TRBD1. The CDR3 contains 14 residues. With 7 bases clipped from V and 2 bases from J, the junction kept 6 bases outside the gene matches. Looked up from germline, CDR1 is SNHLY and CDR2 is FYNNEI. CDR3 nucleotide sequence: TGTGCCAGCAATAAGGGACAGCACACAGATACGCAGTATTTT. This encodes CASNKGQHTDTQYF.

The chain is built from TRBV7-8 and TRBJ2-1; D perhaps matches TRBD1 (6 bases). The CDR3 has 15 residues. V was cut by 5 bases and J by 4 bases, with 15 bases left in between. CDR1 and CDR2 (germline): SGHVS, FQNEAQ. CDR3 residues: CASSRTGTLYNEQFF. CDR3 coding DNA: TGTGCCAGCAGCCGGACCGGGACACTTTACAATGAGCAGTTCTTC.

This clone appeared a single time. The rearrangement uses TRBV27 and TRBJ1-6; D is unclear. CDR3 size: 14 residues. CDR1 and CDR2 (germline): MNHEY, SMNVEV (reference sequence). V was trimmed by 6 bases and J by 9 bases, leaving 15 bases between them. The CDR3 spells CASSWVGASSPLHF. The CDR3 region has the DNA TGTGCCAGCAGCTGGGTCGGCGCCTCTTCACCCCTCCACTTT.

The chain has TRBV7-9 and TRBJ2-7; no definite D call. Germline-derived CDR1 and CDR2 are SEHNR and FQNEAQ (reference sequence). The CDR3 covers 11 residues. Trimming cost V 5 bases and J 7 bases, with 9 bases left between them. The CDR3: CASSPSWEQYF. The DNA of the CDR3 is TGTGCCAGCAGCCCTAGTTGGGAGCAGTACTTC. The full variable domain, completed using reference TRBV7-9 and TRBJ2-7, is DTGVSQNPRHKITKRGQNVTFRCDPISEHNRLYWYRQTLGQGPEFLTYFQNEAQLEKSRLLSDRFSAERPKGSFSTLEIQRTEQGDSAMYLCASSPSWEQYFGPGTRLTVT.

The CDR3 nucleotides read TGCGCCAGCAGCTTGGCGGGAGAGACCCAGTACTTC. Its translation is CASSLAGETQYF. The genes are TRBV5-1 and TRBJ2-5; D remains ambiguous. The V and J ends lost 0 bases and 4 bases respectively, with 4 bases between them. This CDR3 contains 12 residues. The germline V gene encodes CDR1 SGHRS and CDR2 YFSETQ.

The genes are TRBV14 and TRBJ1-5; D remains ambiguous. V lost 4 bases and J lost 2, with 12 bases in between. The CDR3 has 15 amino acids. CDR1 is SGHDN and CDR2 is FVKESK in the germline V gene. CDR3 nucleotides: TGTGCCAGCAGCCCCCTTAGGAGGGGCAATCAGCCCCAGCATTTT. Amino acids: CASSPLRRGNQPQHF.

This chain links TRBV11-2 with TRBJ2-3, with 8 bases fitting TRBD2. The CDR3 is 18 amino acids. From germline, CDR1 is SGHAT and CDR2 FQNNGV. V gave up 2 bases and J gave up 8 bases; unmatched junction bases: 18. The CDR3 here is CASSLLNIGTRPLGTQYF. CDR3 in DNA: TGTGCCAGCAGCTTACTCAATATCGGGACTAGGCCACTGGGTACGCAGTATTTT.

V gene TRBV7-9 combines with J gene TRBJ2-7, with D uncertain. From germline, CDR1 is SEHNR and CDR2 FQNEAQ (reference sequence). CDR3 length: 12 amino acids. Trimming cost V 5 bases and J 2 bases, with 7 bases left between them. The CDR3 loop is CASSAVTYEQYF. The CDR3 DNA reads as TGTGCCAGCAGCGCGGTCACCTACGAGCAGTACTTC.

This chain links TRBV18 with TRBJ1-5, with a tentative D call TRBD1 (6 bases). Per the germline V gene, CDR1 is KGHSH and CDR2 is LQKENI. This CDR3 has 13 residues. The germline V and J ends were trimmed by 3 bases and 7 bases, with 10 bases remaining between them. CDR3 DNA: TGTGCCAGCTCACCGGGACAAAGCCAGCCCCAGCATTTT. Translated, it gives CASSPGQSQPQHF.

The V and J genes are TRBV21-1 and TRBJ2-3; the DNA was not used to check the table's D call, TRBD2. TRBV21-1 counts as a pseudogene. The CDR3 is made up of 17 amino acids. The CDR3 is CASSKEPPGLGVHTQYF. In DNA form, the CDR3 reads TGTGCCAGCAGCAAAGAACCGCCGGGACTCGGTGTTCATACGCAGTATTTT.

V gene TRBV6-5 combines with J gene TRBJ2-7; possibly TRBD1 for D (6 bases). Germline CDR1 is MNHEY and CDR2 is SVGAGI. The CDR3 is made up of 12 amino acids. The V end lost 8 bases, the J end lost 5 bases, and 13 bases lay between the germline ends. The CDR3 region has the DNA TGTGCCAGCCATACAGGGTTCCACGAGCAGTACTTC. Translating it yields CASHTGFHEQYF.

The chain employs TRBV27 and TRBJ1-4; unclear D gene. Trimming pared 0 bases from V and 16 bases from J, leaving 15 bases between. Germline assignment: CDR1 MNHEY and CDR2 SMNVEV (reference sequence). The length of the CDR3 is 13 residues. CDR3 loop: CASSLSSGQTRFF. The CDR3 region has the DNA TGTGCCAGCAGTTTATCGAGTGGGCAGACCAGGTTTTTT. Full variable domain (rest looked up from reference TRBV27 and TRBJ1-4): EAQVTQNPRYLITVTGKKLTVTCSQNMNHEYMSWYRQDPGLGLRQIYYSMNVEVTDKGDVPEGYKVSRKEKRNFPLILESPSPNQTSLYFCASSLSSGQTRFFGSGTQLSVL.

This CDR3 is CASSPRGLVTGELFF. As DNA, the CDR3 is TGTGCCAGCAGTCCTCGGGGGCTCGTCACCGGGGAGCTGTTTTTT. This chain uses TRBV28 with TRBJ2-2; D may correspond to TRBD1 or TRBD2 (6 bases each). The length of the CDR3 is 15 residues. V lost 5 bases to trimming and J lost 4 bases, with 14 bases between them. Germline values: CDR1 MDHEN, CDR2 SYDVKM.

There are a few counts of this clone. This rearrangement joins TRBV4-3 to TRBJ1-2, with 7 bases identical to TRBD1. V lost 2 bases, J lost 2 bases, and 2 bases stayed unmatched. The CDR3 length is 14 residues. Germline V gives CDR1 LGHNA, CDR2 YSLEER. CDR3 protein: CASSQYRGNYGYTF. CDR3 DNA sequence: TGCGCCAGCAGCCAATACAGGGGCAACTATGGCTACACCTTC.

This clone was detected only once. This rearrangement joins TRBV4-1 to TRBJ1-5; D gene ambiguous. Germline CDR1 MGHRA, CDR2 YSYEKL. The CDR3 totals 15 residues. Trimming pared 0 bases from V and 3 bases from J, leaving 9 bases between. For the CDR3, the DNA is TGCGCCAGCAGCCAAGATAGCAGGCTCAATCAGCCCCAGCATTTT. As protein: CASSQDSRLNQPQHF.

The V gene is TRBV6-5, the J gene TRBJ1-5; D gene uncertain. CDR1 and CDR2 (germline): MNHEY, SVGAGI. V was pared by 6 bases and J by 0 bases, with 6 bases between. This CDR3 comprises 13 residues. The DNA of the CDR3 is TGTGCCAGCAGAAGGGATAGCAATCAGCCCCAGCATTTT. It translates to CASRRDSNQPQHF.

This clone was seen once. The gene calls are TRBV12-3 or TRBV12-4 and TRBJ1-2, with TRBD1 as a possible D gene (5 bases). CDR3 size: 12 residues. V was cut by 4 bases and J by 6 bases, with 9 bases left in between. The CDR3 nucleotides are TGTGCCAGCAGTTCAGGGAGGCATGGCTACACCTTC. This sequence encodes CASSSGRHGYTF.

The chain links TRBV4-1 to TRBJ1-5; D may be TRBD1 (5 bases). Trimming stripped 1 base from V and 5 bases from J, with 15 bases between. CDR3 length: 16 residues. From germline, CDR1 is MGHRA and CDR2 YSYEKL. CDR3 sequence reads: CASSQVGTAGDQPQHF. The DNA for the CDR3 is TGCGCCAGCAGCCAAGTCGGGACGGCAGGAGATCAGCCCCAGCATTTT.

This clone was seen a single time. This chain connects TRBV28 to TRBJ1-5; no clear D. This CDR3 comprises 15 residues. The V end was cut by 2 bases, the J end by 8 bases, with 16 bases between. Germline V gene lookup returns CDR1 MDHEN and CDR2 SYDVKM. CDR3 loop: CASSLPADLLEPQHF. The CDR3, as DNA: TGTGCCAGCAGTTTACCTGCGGACCTCTTGGAGCCCCAGCATTTT.

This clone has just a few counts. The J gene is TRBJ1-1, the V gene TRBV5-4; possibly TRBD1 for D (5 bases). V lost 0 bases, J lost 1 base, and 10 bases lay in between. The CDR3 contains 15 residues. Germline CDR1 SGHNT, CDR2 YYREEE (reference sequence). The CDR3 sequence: CASSLAGGKNTEAFF. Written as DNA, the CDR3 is TGTGCCAGCAGCTTGGCCGGGGGAAAGAACACTGAAGCTTTCTTT.

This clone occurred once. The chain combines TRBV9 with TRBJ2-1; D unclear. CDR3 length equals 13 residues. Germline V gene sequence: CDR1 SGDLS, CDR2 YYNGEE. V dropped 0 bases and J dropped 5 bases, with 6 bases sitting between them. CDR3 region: CASSVVPHNEQFF. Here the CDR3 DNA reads TGTGCCAGCAGCGTAGTTCCTCACAATGAGCAGTTCTTC. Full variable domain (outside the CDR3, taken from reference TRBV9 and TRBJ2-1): DSGVTQTPKHLITATGQRVTLRCSPRSGDLSVYWYQQSLDQGLQFLIQYYNGEERAKGNILERFSAQQFPDLHSELNLSSLELGDSALYFCASSVVPHNEQFFGPGTRLTVL.